Below are 25 T cell receptor beta chains sequenced from a single sample in a study of blood T cell repertoires in COVID-19. Libraries were prepared by immunoSEQ multiplex PCR; TCRdb keeps only in-frame clonotypes and omits some of them. Here the sample spans a few hundred thousand clones, about 81% being singletons. Sequencing input: PBMCs or T cells enriched from blood (not recorded which). The receptor source for this set is a man aged 25-45 years with acute COVID-19.

The rearrangement joins TRBV7-3 to TRBJ1-2; 9 nucleotides agree with TRBD1. The CDR3 loop spans 13 amino acids. V lost 6 bases, J lost 6 bases, and 5 bases stayed unmatched. Germline values: CDR1 SGHTA, CDR2 FQGTGA. DNA of the CDR3: TGTGCCAGCAGGCCGGGACAGGGCCATGGCTACACCTTC. This encodes CASRPGQGHGYTF.

The chain has TRBV18 and TRBJ2-7; 8 bases match TRBD1. V lost 5 bases, J lost 2 bases, and 5 bases stayed unmatched. Germline CDR1 reads KGHSH; CDR2 reads LQKENI. The CDR3 runs 14 residues. The CDR3 protein is CASSVGQGPYEQYV. The DNA for the CDR3 is TGTGCCAGCTCAGTAGGACAGGGCCCCTACGAGCAGTACGTC.

The chain has TRBV5-1 and TRBJ2-1, with TRBD1 matching over 7 bases. The CDR3 contains 12 residues. The trim removed 4 bases at V and 10 bases at J, leaving 5 bases unmatched. Germline loops: CDR1 SGHRS, CDR2 YFSETQ. CDR3 loop: CASSTTGNEQFF. The CDR3 coding sequence is TGCGCCAGCAGCACGACAGGGAACGAGCAGTTCTTC.

This rearrangement joins TRBV4-3 to TRBJ2-1, with 9 bases matching TRBD2. V dropped 4 bases and J dropped 10; count of bases not matched to a gene: 11. The CDR3 totals 15 residues. Per the germline V gene, CDR1 is LGHNA and CDR2 is YSLEER. This CDR3 reads CASSLAGTSSGEQFF. The CDR3 DNA follows: TGCGCCAGCAGCCTCGCTGGGACTAGCTCGGGAGAGCAGTTCTTC.

The V call is TRBV5-1, the J call TRBJ2-1; a possible D gene is TRBD2 (5 bases). CDR3 length equals 12 residues. V was shortened by 1 base and J by 8 bases, with 7 bases between the two germline ends. Germline CDR1 reads SGHRS; CDR2 reads YFSETQ. The CDR3 DNA reads as TGCGCCAGCAGCTTGTCGAGGGATGAGCAGTTCTTC. Translating gives CASSLSRDEQFF. The complete variable domain, with remaining parts taken from reference TRBV5-1 and TRBJ2-1, reads KAGVTQTPRYLIKTRGQQVTLSCSPISGHRSVSWYQQTPGQGLQFLFEYFSETQRNKGNFPGRFSGRQFSNSRSEMNVSTLELGDSALYLCASSLSRDEQFFGPGTRLTVL.

V and J are TRBV11-2 and TRBJ2-7, with TRBD2 matching 7 bases. The germline V gene encodes CDR1 SGHAT and CDR2 FQNNGV. The CDR3 extends over 14 amino acids. With 0 bases clipped from V and 7 bases from J, the junction kept 6 bases outside the gene matches. In nucleotides, the CDR3 is TGTGCCAGCAGCTTAGATCGGGCTAGCGGAGAGCAGTACGTC. Its protein product is CASSLDRASGEQYV.

The table lists this clone with a count of one. This chain joins TRBV19 and TRBJ1-2; D might be TRBD1 (5 bases). Germline CDR1 and CDR2: LNHDA and SQIVND (reference sequence). V shed 7 bases and J shed 8 bases, with 20 bases lying between them. This CDR3 region has 14 residues. CDR3 in DNA: TGTGCCAGTATCGGCACAGGCCCCGTACGGGGCTACACCTTC. Translation: CASIGTGPVRGYTF.

The chain carries TRBV7-6 and TRBJ1-3; a weak D match, TRBD1 (5 bases). CDR3 length: 15 amino acids. V was clipped by 6 bases and J by 0 bases, with 12 bases between them. Germline-derived CDR1 and CDR2 are SGHVS and FNYEAQ. CDR3 DNA: TGTGCCAGCAGTTCCGACAGCCTCTCTGGAAACACCATATATTTT. This translates into CASSSDSLSGNTIYF. Full variable domain (rest looked up from reference TRBV7-6 and TRBJ1-3): GAGVSQSPRYKVTKRGQDVALRCDPISGHVSLYWYRQALGQGPEFLTYFNYEAQQDKSGLPNDRFSAERPEGSISTLTIQRTEQRDSAMYRCASSSDSLSGNTIYFGEGSWLTVV.

This clone was found once. The CDR3 spells CASSPEDSQPQHF. CDR3 nucleotides: TGTGCCAGCTCACCGGAGGACAGTCAGCCCCAGCATTTT. The rearrangement uses TRBV18 and TRBJ1-5; TRBD1 is a possible D gene (6 bases). This CDR3 is built from 13 residues. The V and J ends lost 3 bases and 6 bases respectively, with 9 bases between them. CDR1 is KGHSH and CDR2 is LQKENI in the germline V gene.

The chain couples TRBV9 to TRBJ1-1; 7 bases match TRBD1. Germline CDR1 is SGDLS and CDR2 is YYNGEE. The trim removed 3 bases at V and 1 base at J, leaving 3 bases unmatched. The CDR3 runs to 14 residues. The CDR3 protein is CASSASGGNTEAFF. In DNA, the CDR3 is TGTGCCAGCAGCGCCTCAGGGGGGAACACTGAAGCTTTCTTT.

The chain is built from TRBV18 and TRBJ1-2, with a possible D match to TRBD1 (5 bases). Germline V lookup: CDR1 KGHSH, CDR2 LQKENI. V gave up 4 bases and J gave up 3 bases, with 6 bases separating them. The CDR3 runs to 12 residues. The CDR3 is CASSLQDYGYTF. CDR3 coding DNA: TGTGCCAGCTCACTACAGGACTATGGCTACACCTTC.

The genes are TRBV7-2 and TRBJ2-5; D not certain. This CDR3 comprises 15 residues. Trimming took off 4 bases at V and 2 bases at J, with 14 bases between the two ends. CDR1 and CDR2 from the germline V gene are SGHTA and FQGNSA. The CDR3 sequence: CASSSDIFRQETQYF. Written as DNA, the CDR3 is TGTGCCAGCAGCTCCGACATCTTCAGGCAAGAGACCCAGTACTTC.

The rearrangement links TRBV18 to TRBJ2-1; 8 bases line up with TRBD2. The length of the CDR3 is 14 residues. V lost 3 bases, J lost 15 bases, and 13 bases stayed unmatched. From germline, CDR1 is KGHSH and CDR2 LQKENI. CDR3 sequence reads: CASSPVDAGGLPFF. CDR3 nucleotides: TGTGCCAGCTCACCGGTTGATGCGGGAGGTTTGCCGTTCTTC. Filled out from reference TRBV18 and TRBJ2-1, the complete variable domain reads NAGVMQNPRHLVRRRGQEARLRCSPMKGHSHVYWYRQLPEEGLKFMVYLQKENIIDESGMPKERFSAEFPKEGPSILRIQQVVRGDSAAYFCASSPVDAGGLPFFGPGTRLTVL.

This clone has only a few counts. This CDR3 is also generated by other DNA sequences in the sample. The rearrangement links TRBV4-3 to TRBJ2-2; D might be TRBD1 (6 bases). V dropped 4 bases and J dropped 8 bases, with 11 bases sitting between them. The CDR3 length is 13 residues. Germline loops: CDR1 LGHNA, CDR2 YSLEER. The CDR3 spells CASSRTGTGELFF. CDR3 bases: TGCGCCAGCAGCCGCACCGGGACAGGGGAGCTGTTTTTT.

The CDR3 is CASRRSETQYF. The CDR3 DNA is TGTGCCAGCAGGAGGTCAGAGACCCAGTACTTC. The rearrangement links TRBV2 to TRBJ2-5; D uncertain. V was pared by 6 bases and J by 4 bases, with 6 bases between. The CDR3 is made up of 11 amino acids. Germline-derived CDR1 and CDR2 are SNHLY and FYNNEI.

CDR3 amino acids: CAWSVRAGGSGNTIYF. The CDR3 DNA reads as TGTGCCTGGAGTGTACGGGCAGGGGGCTCTGGAAACACCATATATTTT. V is TRBV30 and J is TRBJ1-3; 7 bases align to TRBD1. CDR1 is GTSNPN, CDR2 SVGIG, per germline (reference sequence). Trimming at V came to 0 bases and at J to 0 bases, leaving 5 bases not matched to a gene. The CDR3 consists of 16 residues.

The rearrangement joins TRBV7-6 to TRBJ1-1; D not certain. The CDR3 length is 14 residues. Germline V lookup: CDR1 SGHVS, CDR2 FNYEAQ. V dropped 5 bases and J dropped 1 base, with 11 bases sitting between them. The CDR3 DNA reads TGTGCCAGCAGCCCAGGAGAGGGGAACACTGAAGCTTTCTTT. Its protein is CASSPGEGNTEAFF. Together with reference TRBV7-6 and TRBJ1-1, the CDR3 gives the full variable domain: GAGVSQSPRYKVTKRGQDVALRCDPISGHVSLYWYRQALGQGPEFLTYFNYEAQQDKSGLPNDRFSAERPEGSISTLTIQRTEQRDSAMYRCASSPGEGNTEAFFGQGTRLTVV.

This clone was observed a handful of times. The chain carries TRBV5-4 and TRBJ1-5; possible D gene TRBD1, 6 bases. The germline gives CDR1 SGHNT, CDR2 YYREEE (reference sequence). The CDR3 contains 14 residues. The germline V and J ends were trimmed by 4 bases and 4 bases, with 12 bases remaining between them. The CDR3 coding sequence is TGTGCCAGCAGCGTGGACAGAAAGAATCAGCCCCAGCATTTT. Its translation is CASSVDRKNQPQHF.

This chain joins TRBV28 and TRBJ2-7, with TRBD1 matching 7 bases. Germline CDR1 reads MDHEN; CDR2 reads SYDVKM. Losses at the gene ends were 6 bases for V and 2 bases for J; bases not matched to a gene: 7. The CDR3 is 14 residues long. CDR3 sequence (DNA): TGTGCCAGCAGCCGTAGAGGGGGCACCTACGAGCAGTACGTC. This translates into CASSRRGGTYEQYV.

The CDR3 here is CASSPPQYGTSRPLHF. CDR3 in DNA: TGTGCCAGCAGTCCCCCTCAATACGGGACTTCTCGGCCCCTCCACTTT. The chain combines TRBV28 with TRBJ1-6; tentatively, D is TRBD1 (5 bases). V lost 5 bases and J 13 bases, leaving 24 bases between the germline ends. Germline CDR1 is MDHEN and CDR2 is SYDVKM. The CDR3 is 16 residues long.

V is TRBV5-4 and J is TRBJ2-7; the D gene is possibly TRBD2 (5 bases). This CDR3 is 13 amino acids long. Trimming stripped 4 bases from V and 3 bases from J, with 11 bases between. The germline V gene has CDR1 SGHNT and CDR2 YYREEE (reference sequence). CDR3 residues: CASSQTGSYEQYV. In DNA, the CDR3 is TGTGCCAGCAGCCAGACGGGAAGCTACGAGCAGTACGTC.

The chain couples TRBV28 to TRBJ1-2; no clear D gene. V was pared by 6 bases and J by 5 bases, with 10 bases between. CDR1 is MDHEN and CDR2 is SYDVKM in the germline V gene. The CDR3 extends over 12 amino acids. In nucleotides, the CDR3 is TGTGCCAGCAGACTTCCGGGGTATGGCTACACCTTC. Translation: CASRLPGYGYTF.

The V and J genes are TRBV28 and TRBJ1-1; D is unresolved. V lost 7 bases and J 1 base, leaving 4 bases between the germline ends. Germline V CDR1 and CDR2: MDHEN, SYDVKM. The CDR3 runs 11 residues. CDR3 residues: CASTGNTEAFF. In DNA form, the CDR3 reads TGTGCCAGCACCGGGAACACTGAAGCTTTCTTT.

The chain uses TRBV12-5 and TRBJ2-1; tentatively, D is TRBD2 (5 bases). V lost 4 bases and J lost 10, with 14 bases in between. In germline, CDR1 is LGHNT, CDR2 FRNRAP. The CDR3 sequence is 13 residues long. The CDR3 coding sequence is TGTGCTAGTGGTTCGTCGGGTGTAGCGGAGCAGTTCTTC. Translated: CASGSSGVAEQFF. The full variable domain, with the rest looked up from reference TRBV12-5 and TRBJ2-1, is DARVTQTPRHKVTEMGQEVTMRCQPILGHNTVFWYRQTMMQGLELLAYFRNRAPLDDSGMPKDRFSAEMPDATLATLKIQPSEPRDSAVYFCASGSSGVAEQFFGPGTRLTVL.

The rearrangement links TRBV28 to TRBJ2-7; 13 nucleotides agree with TRBD2. The CDR3 sequence is 15 residues long. The junction had 4 bases not matched to a gene; V was cut back by 6 bases and J by 2 bases. Germline CDR1 MDHEN, CDR2 SYDVKM. CDR3 in DNA: TGTGCCAGCAGGGGGGGACTAGCGGGGACCTACGAGCAGTACGTC. Translated: CASRGGLAGTYEQYV.